This entry features one T cell receptor beta chain sequence. The antigen is not known. The germline gene is not matched at one end of the junction; a read error may be the cause. The data stem from a study of tumor and adjacent non-tumor tissue in lung cancer. Whole-study context: Patients comprised 12 adenocarcinoma, a couple of squamous cell carcinoma and 1 small cell lung cancer. Patients were aged roughly 30 to 76, 9 to 10 men and about 5 women, stage I to III. Study-wide points: Normal lung showed higher cumulative top 100 clone frequency than tumor. Significantly higher TCR diversity was found in tumor than normal lung.

The template was RNA from unsorted bulk tissue. The library came from three nested PCR rounds adapted from ARM-PCR protocols. TCRdb itself ran the multiplex PCR reads through MiXCR, one entry per CDR3 protein. This table holds fewer than 80,000 distinct CDR3 sequences, under 70% found once. The CDR3 is made up of 13 amino acids. The source material was lung tumor tissue. The receptor was isolated from a woman in her sixties or seventies with non-small cell lung cancer. This chain connects TRBV12-3 or TRBV12-4 to TRBJ2-7; no reliable D call. For the CDR3, the DNA is TGTGCCAGCAGTGTCCCAGGAGCCTACGAGCACTATTTC. It translates to CASSVPGAYEHYF.